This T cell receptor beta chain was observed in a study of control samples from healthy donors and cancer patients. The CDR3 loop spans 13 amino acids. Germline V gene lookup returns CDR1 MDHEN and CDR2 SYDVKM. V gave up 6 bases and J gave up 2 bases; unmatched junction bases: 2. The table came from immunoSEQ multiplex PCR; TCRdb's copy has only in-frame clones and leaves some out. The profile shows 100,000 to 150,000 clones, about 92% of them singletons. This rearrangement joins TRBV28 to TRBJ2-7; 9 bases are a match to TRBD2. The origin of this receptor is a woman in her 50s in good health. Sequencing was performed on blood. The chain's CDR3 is CASRLAGPYEQYF. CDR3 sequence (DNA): TGTGCCAGCAGACTAGCGGGTCCCTACGAGCAGTACTTC.